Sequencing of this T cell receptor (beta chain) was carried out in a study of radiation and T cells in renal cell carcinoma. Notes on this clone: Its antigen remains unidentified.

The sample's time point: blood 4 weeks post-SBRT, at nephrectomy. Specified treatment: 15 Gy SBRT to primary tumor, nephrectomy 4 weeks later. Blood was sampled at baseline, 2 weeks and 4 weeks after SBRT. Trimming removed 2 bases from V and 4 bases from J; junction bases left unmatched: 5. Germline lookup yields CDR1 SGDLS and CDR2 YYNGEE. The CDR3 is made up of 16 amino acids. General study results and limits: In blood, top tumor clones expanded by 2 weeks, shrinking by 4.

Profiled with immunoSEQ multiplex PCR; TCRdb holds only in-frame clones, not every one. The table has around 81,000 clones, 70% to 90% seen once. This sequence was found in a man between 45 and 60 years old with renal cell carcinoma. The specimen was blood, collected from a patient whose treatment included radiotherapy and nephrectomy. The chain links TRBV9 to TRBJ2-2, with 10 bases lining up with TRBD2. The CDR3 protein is CASSVSGRAFTGELFF. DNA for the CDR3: TGTGCCAGCAGCGTGAGCGGGAGGGCCTTCACCGGGGAGCTGTTTTTT.